This TCR beta chain was sequenced for a study of blood T cell repertoires in COVID-19. Study details: The origin of the acute and convalescent COVID-19 samples was the United States, Italy and Spain. T cells, B-cell-depleted T cells, or PBMCs provided the cDNA or gDNA that served as material.

The V end was cut by 5 bases, the J end by 4 bases, with 15 bases between. Germline V gene data show CDR1 as SQVTM and CDR2 as ANQGSEA. CDR3 length: 13 residues. The authors' processing: Estimated nucleated cell counts came from reference gene primer amplification. The repertoire was sequenced with immunoSEQ multiplex PCR; TCRdb's copy has only in-frame clones and lacks some. The D gene and trimming were derived from the DNA, and the V and J assignments and clone size from that table. The table includes roughly 200,000 clones, around 89% detected once. The genes are TRBV29-1 and TRBJ2-7; D is perhaps TRBD1 (7 bases). The TCR was taken from a man aged 35 to 55 with active or convalescent COVID-19. The specimen was peripheral blood. CDR3 region: CSVQRTGGYEQYF. The CDR3 nucleotides are TGCAGCGTTCAAAGGACAGGAGGGTACGAGCAGTACTTC.